These 26 T cell receptor beta chains originate from one sample sequenced in a study of vaccination effects on CD4 cells after COVID-19. Generated by immunoSEQ multiplex PCR, the TCRdb table keeps only in-frame clones and is missing some. This sample has about 31,000 clones; approximately 69% occur once, and the top ten carry roughly 8.6%. These receptors lack a known antigen. After expansion with viral peptide pools in the ViraFEST assay, antigen-specific CD4+ T cells were sequenced. With nine to eleven days of culture completed, CD4+ T cells were isolated. Participants were given two doses of BNT162b2 or mRNA-1273 vaccine. Material: CD4+ T cells from PBMCs cultured with SARS-CoV-2 spike peptides, obtained after COVID-19 vaccination. These receptors all come from a human donor who received a COVID-19 vaccine.

The rearrangement uses TRBV29-1 and TRBJ1-1; D is undetermined. From germline, CDR1 is SQVTM and CDR2 ANQGSEA. V dropped 2 bases and J dropped 0 bases, with 7 bases sitting between them. CDR3 length: 13 residues. CDR3 in amino acids: CSVERELNTEAFF. DNA of the CDR3: TGCAGCGTTGAACGGGAATTGAACACTGAAGCTTTCTTT.

This clone occurred once. The rearrangement uses TRBV18 and TRBJ2-5, with unresolved D. V gave up 2 bases and J gave up 3 bases, with 4 bases separating them. The CDR3 has 12 residues. Germline assignment: CDR1 KGHSH and CDR2 LQKENI. The CDR3: CASSPTEETQYF. The CDR3 bases are TGTGCCAGCTCACCAACCGAAGAGACCCAGTACTTC.

The chain recombines TRBV4-2 with TRBJ1-2, with D unresolved. Germline V gene sequence: CDR1 LGHNA, CDR2 YNFKEQ. V lost 0 bases to trimming and J lost 4 bases, with 9 bases between them. The CDR3 totals 14 residues. The CDR3: CASSQEGGGYGYTF. CDR3 coding DNA: TGTGCCAGCAGCCAAGAAGGAGGAGGCTATGGCTACACCTTC.

The V gene is TRBV12-5, the J gene TRBJ1-1, with D maybe TRBD1 (5 bases). This CDR3 comprises 13 residues. The V gene's germline CDR1 is LGHNT and CDR2 FRNRAP. The V and J ends lost 6 bases and 11 bases respectively, with 19 bases between them. CDR3: CASGTGDYPKAFF. CDR3 coding DNA: TGTGCTAGTGGGACGGGGGACTATCCTAAGGCTTTCTTT.

The chain combines TRBV5-1 with TRBJ1-3, with D perhaps TRBD1 (6 bases). V was pared by 4 bases and J by 0 bases, with 14 bases between. The CDR3 has 16 amino acids. Germline V gives CDR1 SGHRS, CDR2 YFSETQ. CDR3 bases: TGCGCCAGCAGCCCCCAGGGGCCTATCTCTGGAAACACCATATATTTT. It codes for CASSPQGPISGNTIYF.

The chain carries TRBV20-1 and TRBJ2-1; D is perhaps TRBD2 (6 bases). This CDR3 spans 14 amino acids. Germline CDR1 and CDR2: DFQATT and SNEGSKA (reference sequence). Trimming stripped 3 bases from V and 2 bases from J, with 11 bases between. CDR3 sequence: CSASDGGPYNEQFF. The CDR3 DNA is TGCAGTGCTAGTGACGGGGGACCCTACAATGAGCAGTTCTTC.

The chain employs TRBV4-2 and TRBJ2-5; D uncertain. The CDR3 loop spans 16 amino acids. V shed 4 bases and J shed 5 bases, with 20 bases lying between them. Germline CDR1 LGHNA, CDR2 YNFKEQ. The CDR3 sequence: CASSRHQGRTRETQYF. CDR3 DNA: TGTGCCAGCAGCCGACATCAAGGACGGACGAGGGAGACCCAGTACTTC.

A few counts support this clone. The chain has TRBV5-1 and TRBJ1-3, with D possibly matching TRBD1 (6 bases). CDR3 length: 17 amino acids. V shed 2 bases and J shed 0 bases, with 15 bases lying between them. Germline assignment: CDR1 SGHRS and CDR2 YFSETQ. CDR3 bases: TGCGCCAGCAGCTTTGGCGGCAGGGGAGACTCTGGAAACACCATATATTTT. Translation: CASSFGGRGDSGNTIYF.

This clone was observed a few times. The chain recombines TRBV6-1 with TRBJ2-1; no firm D call. In germline, CDR1 is MNHNS, CDR2 SASEGT. Trimming took 1 base from V and 9 from J, leaving 13 bases between them. This CDR3 has 14 amino acids. The CDR3 DNA follows: TGTGCCAGCAGTGAAGTTCGGATGACGGGTGAGCAGTTCTTC. Encoded protein: CASSEVRMTGEQFF.

This chain links TRBV7-9 with TRBJ2-1; D gene uncertain. In germline, CDR1 is SEHNR, CDR2 FQNEAQ (reference sequence). The CDR3 sequence is 15 residues long. V was cut by 0 bases and J by 3 bases, with 9 bases left in between. The CDR3 reads CASSLARTSYNEQFF. CDR3 in DNA: TGTGCCAGCAGCTTAGCAAGGACGAGCTACAATGAGCAGTTCTTC.

This chain joins TRBV7-2 and TRBJ2-4; D is unclear. CDR3 length: 14 amino acids. Trimming left V 5 bases short and J 0 bases short, with 8 bases between. Germline V gives CDR1 SGHTA, CDR2 FQGNSA. CDR3 sequence: CASSPQLAKNIQYF. CDR3 nucleotide sequence: TGTGCCAGCAGCCCCCAGCTAGCCAAAAACATTCAGTACTTC.

This sequence joins TRBV4-2 and TRBJ2-5; 10 bases match TRBD2. CDR3 size: 13 residues. Germline loops: CDR1 LGHNA, CDR2 YNFKEQ. V shed 6 bases and J 5 bases; nucleotides not matched to a gene: 3. CDR3 DNA: TGTGCCAGCAGTAGACTAGCGGGTGAGACCCAGTACTTC. It specifies CASSRLAGETQYF.

The V and J genes are TRBV5-5 and TRBJ1-6, with a weak D call TRBD1 (6 bases). Germline loops: CDR1 SGHKS, CDR2 YYEKEE (reference sequence). V lost 2 bases and J lost 8, with 14 bases in between. This CDR3 comprises 15 residues. The CDR3 nucleotides are TGTGCCAGCAGCTTCACAGGGAGTCGCGATTCACCCCTCCACTTT. It codes for CASSFTGSRDSPLHF.

This clone showed up just once. The chain combines TRBV7-8 with TRBJ2-7, with 9 bases aligning to TRBD1. CDR1 SGHVS and CDR2 FQNEAQ come from the germline V gene. The CDR3 is 16 amino acids. V gave up 5 bases and J gave up 2 bases; unmatched junction bases: 10. CDR3 protein: CASSPGGTGNTYEQYF. The CDR3 DNA follows: TGTGCCAGCAGCCCTGGAGGGACAGGGAATACCTACGAGCAGTACTTC.

This chain joins TRBV6-4 and TRBJ1-2; D not resolved. The germline gives CDR1 MRHNA, CDR2 SNTAGT. Trimming cost V 3 bases and J 0 bases, with 5 bases left between them. This CDR3 spans 13 amino acids. The CDR3 DNA reads as TGTGCCAGCAGTGAGGGTACTAACTATGGCTACACCTTC. Amino acids: CASSEGTNYGYTF.

V is TRBV5-1 and J is TRBJ1-2; TRBD1 agrees at 7 bases. V was clipped by 6 bases and J by 5 bases; unmatched bases: 10. The germline gives CDR1 SGHRS, CDR2 YFSETQ. The CDR3 consists of 14 residues. CDR3 loop: CASTPDRPFYGYTF. Written as DNA, the CDR3 is TGCGCCAGCACCCCGGACAGGCCTTTTTATGGCTACACCTTC.

The sample holds one count of this clone. The gene calls are TRBV29-1 and TRBJ2-3, with 14 positions matching TRBD2. Per the germline V gene, CDR1 is SQVTM and CDR2 is ANQGSEA. J lost 8 bases, V lost 7 bases, and 14 bases had no gene match. The CDR3 loop spans 16 amino acids. CDR3 protein: CSAAKGLAGVEATQYF. DNA for the CDR3: TGCAGCGCCGCCAAGGGACTAGCGGGAGTCGAGGCTACGCAGTATTTT.

The rearrangement joins TRBV4-1 to TRBJ1-4; 7 bases align to TRBD1. Unmatched junction bases numbered 9, after V lost 2 bases and J lost 0 bases. CDR1 and CDR2 (germline): MGHRA, YSYEKL. The CDR3 loop spans 18 amino acids. The CDR3 region is CASSQTGQSYATNEKLFF. The CDR3, as DNA: TGCGCCAGCAGCCAAACGGGACAGAGCTACGCAACTAATGAAAAACTGTTTTTT.

This clone turned up a few times. The J gene is TRBJ1-1, the V gene TRBV11-2; no definite D call. The germline V gene encodes CDR1 SGHAT and CDR2 FQNNGV. Trimming cost V 1 base and J 2 bases, with 5 bases left between them. The CDR3 contains 13 residues. CDR3 bases: TGTGCCAGCAGCTTAGCCCTCAACACTGAAGCTTTCTTT. Translating it yields CASSLALNTEAFF.

This chain links TRBV19 with TRBJ1-2; no reliable D call. Germline loops: CDR1 LNHDA, CDR2 SQIVND (reference sequence). V shed 2 bases and J shed 1 base, with 11 bases lying between them. The CDR3 sequence is 15 residues long. CDR3 bases: TGTGCCAGTAGTATAAGCCGGATAAATAACTATGGCTACACCTTC. It translates to CASSISRINNYGYTF.

This clone was counted once. The chain joins TRBV18 to TRBJ1-3; D is perhaps TRBD1 (6 bases). The germline gives CDR1 KGHSH, CDR2 LQKENI. CDR3 length equals 16 residues. Trimming left V 3 bases short and J 0 bases short, with 12 bases between. CDR3: CASSPQGYGSGNTIYF. The CDR3 nucleotides read TGTGCCAGCTCACCTCAGGGGTACGGCTCTGGAAACACCATATATTTT.

The V gene is TRBV5-1, the J gene TRBJ2-2; D remains ambiguous. With 8 bases removed from V and 1 base from J, the gap between germline ends came to 3 bases. CDR1 is SGHRS and CDR2 is YFSETQ in the germline V gene. The CDR3 has 11 residues. CDR3 sequence (DNA): TGCGCCAGTCAGAACACCGGGGAGCTGTTTTTT. The encoded protein is CASQNTGELFF.

The rearrangement links TRBV7-9 to TRBJ2-5; either TRBD1 or TRBD2 may supply D (6 bases each). This CDR3 comprises 14 residues. Germline loops: CDR1 SEHNR, CDR2 FQNEAQ (reference sequence). Deletions cut 5 bases from V and 5 bases from J, with 15 bases between. The CDR3 is CASSIGGGRETQYF. The CDR3 DNA follows: TGTGCCAGCAGCATAGGGGGAGGTCGGGAGACCCAGTACTTC.

This chain uses TRBV4-2 with TRBJ1-4; D possibly corresponds to TRBD1 (5 bases). The V end lost 0 bases, the J end lost 7 bases, and 21 bases lay between the germline ends. Germline-derived CDR1 and CDR2 are LGHNA and YNFKEQ. The CDR3 length is 18 residues. The CDR3 bases are TGTGCCAGCAGCCAAGAGTTTTTGGGGCGCGATGTACCTGAAAAACTGTTTTTT. This translates into CASSQEFLGRDVPEKLFF.

The chain links TRBV10-1 to TRBJ1-5; 7 bases are a match to TRBD1. V shed 5 bases and J 5 bases; nucleotides not matched to a gene: 6. The CDR3 runs 14 residues. The germline CDR1 and CDR2 sequences are WNHNN and SYGVQD (reference sequence). Here the CDR3 reads CASSPDRRDQPQHF. The CDR3 nucleotides read TGCGCCAGCAGTCCGGACAGGAGAGATCAGCCCCAGCATTTT.

The chain links TRBV20-1 to TRBJ1-1; D gene unclear. This CDR3 contains 13 residues. From germline, CDR1 is DFQATT and CDR2 SNEGSKA (reference sequence). Deletions cut 3 bases from V and 0 bases from J, with 8 bases between. The CDR3 spells CSASRQLNTEAFF. The CDR3 DNA sequence: TGCAGTGCTAGTCGGCAGTTGAACACTGAAGCTTTCTTT.